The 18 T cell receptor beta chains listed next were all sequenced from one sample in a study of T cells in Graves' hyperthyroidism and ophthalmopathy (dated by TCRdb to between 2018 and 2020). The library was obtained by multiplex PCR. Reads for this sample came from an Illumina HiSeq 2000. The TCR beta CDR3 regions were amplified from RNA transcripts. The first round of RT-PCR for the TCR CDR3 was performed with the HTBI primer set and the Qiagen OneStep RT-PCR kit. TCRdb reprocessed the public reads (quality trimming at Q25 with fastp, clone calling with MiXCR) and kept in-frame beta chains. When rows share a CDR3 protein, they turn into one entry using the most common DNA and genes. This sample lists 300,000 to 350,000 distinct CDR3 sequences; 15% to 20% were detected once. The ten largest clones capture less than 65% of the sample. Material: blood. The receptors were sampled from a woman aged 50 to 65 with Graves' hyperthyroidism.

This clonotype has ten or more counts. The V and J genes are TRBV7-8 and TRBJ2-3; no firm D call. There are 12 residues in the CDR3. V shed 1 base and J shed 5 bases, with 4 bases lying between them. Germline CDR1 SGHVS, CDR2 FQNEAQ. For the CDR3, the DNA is TGTGCCAGCAGCTTAGACCTAGATACGCAGTATTTT. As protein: CASSLDLDTQYF. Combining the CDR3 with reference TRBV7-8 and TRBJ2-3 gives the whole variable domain GAGVSQSPRYKVAKRGQDVALRCDPISGHVSLFWYQQALGQGPEFLTYFQNEAQLDKSGLPSDRFFAERPEGSVSTLKIQRTQQEDSAVYLCASSLDLDTQYFGPGTRLTVL.

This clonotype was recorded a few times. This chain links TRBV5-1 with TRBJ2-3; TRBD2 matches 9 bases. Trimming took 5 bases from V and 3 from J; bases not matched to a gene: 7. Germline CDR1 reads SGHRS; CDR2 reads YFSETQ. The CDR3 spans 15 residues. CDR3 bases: TGCGCCAGCAGGCTGCGGGGGGGCTTGACAGATACGCAGTATTTT. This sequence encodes CASRLRGGLTDTQYF.

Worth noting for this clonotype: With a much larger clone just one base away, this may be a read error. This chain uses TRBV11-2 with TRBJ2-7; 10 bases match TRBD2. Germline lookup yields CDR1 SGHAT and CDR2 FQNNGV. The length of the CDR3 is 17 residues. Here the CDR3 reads CASSLSWGTSETYGQYF. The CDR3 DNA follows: TGTGCCAGCAGCTTATCTTGGGGGACTAGCGAAACCTACGGGCAGTACTTC.

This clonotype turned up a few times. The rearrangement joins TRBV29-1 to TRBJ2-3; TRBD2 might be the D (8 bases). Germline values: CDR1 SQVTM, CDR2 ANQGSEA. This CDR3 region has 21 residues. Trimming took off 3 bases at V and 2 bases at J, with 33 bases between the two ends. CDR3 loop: CSVDGGARGWASGLNTDTQYF. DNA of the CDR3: TGCAGCGTTGATGGAGGGGCCAGGGGGTGGGCTAGCGGGTTGAACACAGATACGCAGTATTTT.

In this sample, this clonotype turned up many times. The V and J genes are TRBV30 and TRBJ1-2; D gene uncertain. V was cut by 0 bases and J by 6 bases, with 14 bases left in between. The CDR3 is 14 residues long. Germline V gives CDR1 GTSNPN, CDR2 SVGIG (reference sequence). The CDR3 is CAWSVVGYGNGYTF. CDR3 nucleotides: TGTGCCTGGAGTGTAGTTGGGTACGGGAATGGCTACACCTTC.

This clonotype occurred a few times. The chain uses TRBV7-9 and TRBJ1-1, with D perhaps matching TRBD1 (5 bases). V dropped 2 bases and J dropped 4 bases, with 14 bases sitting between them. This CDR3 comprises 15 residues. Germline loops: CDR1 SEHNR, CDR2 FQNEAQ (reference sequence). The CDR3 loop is CASSLLRDATTEAFF. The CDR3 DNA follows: TGTGCCAGCAGCTTATTAAGGGACGCTACCACTGAAGCTTTCTTT.

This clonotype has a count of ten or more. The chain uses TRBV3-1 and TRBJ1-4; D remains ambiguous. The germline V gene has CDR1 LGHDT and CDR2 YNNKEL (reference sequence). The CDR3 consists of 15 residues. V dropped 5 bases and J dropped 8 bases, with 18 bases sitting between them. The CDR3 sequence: CASSYYGEEGEKLFF. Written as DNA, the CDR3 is TGTGCCAGCAGCTACTATGGGGAGGAAGGGGAAAAACTGTTTTTT.

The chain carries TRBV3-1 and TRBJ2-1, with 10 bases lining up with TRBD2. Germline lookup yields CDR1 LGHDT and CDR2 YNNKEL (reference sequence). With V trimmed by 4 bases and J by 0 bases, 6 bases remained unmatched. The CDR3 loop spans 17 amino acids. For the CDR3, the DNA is TGTGCCAGCAGCCCCGGGACTAGCGAACGCTCCTACAATGAGCAGTTCTTC. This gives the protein CASSPGTSERSYNEQFF.

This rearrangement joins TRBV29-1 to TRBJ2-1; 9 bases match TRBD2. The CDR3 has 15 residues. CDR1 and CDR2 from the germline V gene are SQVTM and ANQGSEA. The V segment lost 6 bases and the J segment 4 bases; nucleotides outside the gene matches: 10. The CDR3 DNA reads TGCAGCGTGCCCACCGTAGCGGGAGTTTACAATGAGCAGTTCTTC. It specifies CSVPTVAGVYNEQFF.

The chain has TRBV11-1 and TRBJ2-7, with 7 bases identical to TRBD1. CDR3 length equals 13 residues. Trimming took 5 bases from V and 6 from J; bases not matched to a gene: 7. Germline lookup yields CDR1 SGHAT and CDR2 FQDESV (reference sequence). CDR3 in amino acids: CASSRQGWSEQYV. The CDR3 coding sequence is TGTGCCAGCAGCCGACAGGGATGGAGCGAGCAGTACGTC.

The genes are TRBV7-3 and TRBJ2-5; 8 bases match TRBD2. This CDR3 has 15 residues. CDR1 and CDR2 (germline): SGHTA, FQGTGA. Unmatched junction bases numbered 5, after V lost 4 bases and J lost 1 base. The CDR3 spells CASSSIAGSQETQYF. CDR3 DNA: TGTGCCAGCAGCTCCATAGCGGGAAGCCAAGAGACCCAGTACTTC.

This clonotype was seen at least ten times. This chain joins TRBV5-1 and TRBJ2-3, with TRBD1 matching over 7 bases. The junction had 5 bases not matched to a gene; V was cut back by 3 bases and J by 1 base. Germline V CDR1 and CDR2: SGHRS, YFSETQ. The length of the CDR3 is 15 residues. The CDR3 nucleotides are TGCGCCAGCAGCTCCAGGGGGATGGGCACAGATACGCAGTATTTT. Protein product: CASSSRGMGTDTQYF. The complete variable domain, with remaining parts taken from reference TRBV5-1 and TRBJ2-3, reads KAGVTQTPRYLIKTRGQQVTLSCSPISGHRSVSWYQQTPGQGLQFLFEYFSETQRNKGNFPGRFSGRQFSNSRSEMNVSTLELGDSALYLCASSSRGMGTDTQYFGPGTRLTVL.

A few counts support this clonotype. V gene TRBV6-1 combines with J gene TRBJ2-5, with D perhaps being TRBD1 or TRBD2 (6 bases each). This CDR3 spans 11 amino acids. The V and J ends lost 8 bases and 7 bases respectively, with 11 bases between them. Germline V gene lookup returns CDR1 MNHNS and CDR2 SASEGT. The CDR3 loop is CASLEGGTQYF. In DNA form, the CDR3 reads TGTGCCAGCCTGGAGGGGGGGACCCAGTACTTC.

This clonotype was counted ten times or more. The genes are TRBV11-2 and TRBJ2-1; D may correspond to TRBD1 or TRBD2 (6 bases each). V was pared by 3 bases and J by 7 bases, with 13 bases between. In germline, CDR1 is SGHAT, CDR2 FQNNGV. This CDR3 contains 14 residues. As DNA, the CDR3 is TGTGCCAGCAGCTTGGGGGGCGCGAGGAATGAGCAGTTCTTC. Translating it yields CASSLGGARNEQFF.

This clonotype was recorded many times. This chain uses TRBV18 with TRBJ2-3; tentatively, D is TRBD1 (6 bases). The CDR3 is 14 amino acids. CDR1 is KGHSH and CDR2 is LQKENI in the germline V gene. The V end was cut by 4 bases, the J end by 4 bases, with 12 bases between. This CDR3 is CASSLGQISDTQYF. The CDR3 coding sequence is TGTGCCAGCTCACTCGGACAGATTTCAGATACGCAGTATTTT. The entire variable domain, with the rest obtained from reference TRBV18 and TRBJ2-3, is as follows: NAGVMQNPRHLVRRRGQEARLRCSPMKGHSHVYWYRQLPEEGLKFMVYLQKENIIDESGMPKERFSAEFPKEGPSILRIQQVVRGDSAAYFCASSLGQISDTQYFGPGTRLTVL.

The CDR3 region is CASSASGKLFF. CDR3 nucleotide sequence: TGTGCCAGCAGTGCTTCCGGAAAACTGTTTTTT. V gene TRBV12-3 or TRBV12-4 combines with J gene TRBJ1-4, with D unresolved. CDR3 length equals 11 residues. V lost 5 bases, J lost 10 bases, and 8 bases lay in between.

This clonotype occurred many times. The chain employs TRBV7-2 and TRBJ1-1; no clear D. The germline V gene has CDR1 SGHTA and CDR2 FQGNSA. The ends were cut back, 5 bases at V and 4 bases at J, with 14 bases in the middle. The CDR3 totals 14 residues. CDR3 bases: TGTGCCAGCAGCCCCCGGGTCTATAGCACTGAAGCTTTCTTT. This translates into CASSPRVYSTEAFF.

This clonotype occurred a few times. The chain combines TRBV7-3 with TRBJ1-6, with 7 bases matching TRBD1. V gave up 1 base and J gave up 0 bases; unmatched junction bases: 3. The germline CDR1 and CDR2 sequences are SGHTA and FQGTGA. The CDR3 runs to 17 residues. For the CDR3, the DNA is TGTGCCAGCAGCTTAAGAGGGGACAGCTCCTATAATTCACCCCTCCACTTT. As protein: CASSLRGDSSYNSPLHF.